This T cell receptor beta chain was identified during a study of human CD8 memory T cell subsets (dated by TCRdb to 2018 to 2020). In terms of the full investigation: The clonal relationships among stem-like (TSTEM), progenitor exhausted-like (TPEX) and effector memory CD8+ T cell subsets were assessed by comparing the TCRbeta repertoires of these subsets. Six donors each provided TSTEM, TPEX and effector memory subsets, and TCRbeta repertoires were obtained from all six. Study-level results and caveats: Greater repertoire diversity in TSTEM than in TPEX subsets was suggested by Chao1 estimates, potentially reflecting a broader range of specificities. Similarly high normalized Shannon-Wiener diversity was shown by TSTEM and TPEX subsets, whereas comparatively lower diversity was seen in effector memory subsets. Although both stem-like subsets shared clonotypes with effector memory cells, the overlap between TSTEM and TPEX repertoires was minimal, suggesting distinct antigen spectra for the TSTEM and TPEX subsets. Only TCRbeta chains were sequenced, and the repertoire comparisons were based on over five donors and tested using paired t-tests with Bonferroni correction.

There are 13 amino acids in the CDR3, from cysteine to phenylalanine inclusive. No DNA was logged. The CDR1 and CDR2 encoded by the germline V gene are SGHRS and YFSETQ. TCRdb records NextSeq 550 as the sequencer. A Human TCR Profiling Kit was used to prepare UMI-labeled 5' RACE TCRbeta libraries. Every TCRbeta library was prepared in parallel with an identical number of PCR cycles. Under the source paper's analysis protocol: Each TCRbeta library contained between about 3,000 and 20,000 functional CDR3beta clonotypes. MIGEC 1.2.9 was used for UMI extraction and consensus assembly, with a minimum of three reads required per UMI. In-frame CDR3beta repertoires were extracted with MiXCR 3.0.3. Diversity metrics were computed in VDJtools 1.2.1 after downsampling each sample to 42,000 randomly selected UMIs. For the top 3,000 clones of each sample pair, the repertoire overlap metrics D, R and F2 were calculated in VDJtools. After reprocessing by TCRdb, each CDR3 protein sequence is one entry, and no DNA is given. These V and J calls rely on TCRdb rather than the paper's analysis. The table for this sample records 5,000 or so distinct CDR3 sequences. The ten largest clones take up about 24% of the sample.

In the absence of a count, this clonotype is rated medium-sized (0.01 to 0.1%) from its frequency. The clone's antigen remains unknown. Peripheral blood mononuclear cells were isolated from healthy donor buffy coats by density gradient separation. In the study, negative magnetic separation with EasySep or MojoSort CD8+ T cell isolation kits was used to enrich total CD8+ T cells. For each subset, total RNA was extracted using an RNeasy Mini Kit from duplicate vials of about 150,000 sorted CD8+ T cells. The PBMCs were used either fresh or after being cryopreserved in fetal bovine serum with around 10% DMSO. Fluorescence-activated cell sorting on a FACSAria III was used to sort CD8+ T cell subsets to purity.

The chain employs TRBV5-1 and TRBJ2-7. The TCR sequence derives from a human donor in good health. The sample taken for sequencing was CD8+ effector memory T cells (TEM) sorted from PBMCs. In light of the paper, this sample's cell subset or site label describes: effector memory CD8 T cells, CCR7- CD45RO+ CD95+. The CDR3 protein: CASSLATNYEQYF.